Listed here are 21 T cell receptor beta chains from one sample, sequenced in a study of T cell changes during pregnancy in multiple sclerosis. Profiling relied on immunoSEQ multiplex PCR, and the TCRdb table lists in-frame clones only, not all of them. The table has approximately 33,000 clones, roughly 94% seen once; the top ten hold about 0.46%. The sequences come from CD4+ T cells from peripheral blood mononuclear cells, collected after pregnancy. These TCRs come from a female donor with multiple sclerosis, enrolled in a pregnancy study.

This rearrangement joins TRBV6-1 to TRBJ2-3; D possibly corresponds to TRBD1 (6 bases). The germline V gene has CDR1 MNHNS and CDR2 SASEGT. The CDR3 loop spans 16 amino acids. V was trimmed by 1 base and J by 2 bases, leaving 13 bases between them. CDR3: CASSEDLDSYTDTQYF. The DNA of the CDR3 is TGTGCCAGCAGTGAAGACTTGGACAGCTACACAGATACGCAGTATTTT.

J is TRBJ1-2 and V is TRBV7-2; TRBD1 might be the D (5 bases). Germline loops: CDR1 SGHTA, CDR2 FQGNSA. Trimming took 1 base from V and 3 from J, leaving 6 bases between them. The CDR3 contains 13 residues. In DNA form, the CDR3 reads TGTGCCAGCAGCTTAGTAGGGGACTATGGCTACACCTTC. As protein: CASSLVGDYGYTF. Full variable domain (missing parts from reference TRBV7-2 and TRBJ1-2): GAGVSQSPSNKVTEKGKDVELRCDPISGHTALYWYRQSLGQGLEFLIYFQGNSAPDKSGLPSDRFSAERTGGSVSTLTIQRTQQEDSAVYLCASSLVGDYGYTFGSGTRLTVV.

This chain connects TRBV15 to TRBJ1-6; D is undetermined. In germline, CDR1 is LNHNV, CDR2 YYDKDF (reference sequence). V lost 0 bases and J lost 1, with 10 bases in between. The CDR3 spans 17 residues. The CDR3 sequence: CATSREARRSYNSPLHF. The CDR3 DNA reads TGTGCCACCAGCAGAGAAGCCAGGAGGTCCTATAATTCACCCCTCCACTTT.

J is TRBJ1-2 and V is TRBV28; 11 positions agree with TRBD1. Per germline, CDR1 MDHEN and CDR2 SYDVKM. The V gene end was trimmed by 6 bases and the J gene end by 6 bases; junction bases not matched to a gene: 3. The CDR3 contains 13 residues. The CDR3 DNA reads TGTGCCAGCAGCTCGGGACAGGGGGATGGCTACACCTTC. Translating it yields CASSSGQGDGYTF.

The chain has TRBV27 and TRBJ1-3; 7 bases fit TRBD1. Looked up from germline, CDR1 is MNHEY and CDR2 is SMNVEV (reference sequence). V trimming: 6 bases; J trimming: 2 bases; junction bases outside the gene matches: 1. The CDR3 consists of 13 residues. The CDR3 here is CASRQGTGNTIYF. CDR3 sequence (DNA): TGTGCCAGCAGACAGGGGACTGGAAACACCATATATTTT.

This rearrangement joins TRBV7-6 to TRBJ1-4; D remains ambiguous. Per the germline V gene, CDR1 is SGHVS and CDR2 is FNYEAQ. This CDR3 region has 13 residues. Trimming removed 1 base at V and 8 bases at J, with 8 bases between. The CDR3 is CASSLVAREKLFF. CDR3 DNA sequence: TGTGCCAGCAGCTTAGTAGCAAGAGAAAAACTGTTTTTT.

The V gene is TRBV27, the J gene TRBJ2-1; 12 bases fit TRBD2. The germline CDR1 and CDR2 sequences are MNHEY and SMNVEV (reference sequence). The CDR3 length is 16 residues. The junction had 7 bases not matched to a gene; V was cut back by 4 bases and J by 6 bases. The CDR3 sequence is CASSSWTSGASNEQFF. For the CDR3, the DNA is TGTGCCAGCAGTTCTTGGACTAGCGGGGCCTCCAATGAGCAGTTCTTC.

This chain links TRBV19 with TRBJ2-1, with TRBD2 identical over 11 bases. Germline values: CDR1 LNHDA, CDR2 SQIVND (reference sequence). The CDR3 has 18 amino acids. J gave up 5 bases and V 2 bases, and 11 bases lay outside the gene matches. DNA of the CDR3: TGTGCCAGTAGTATAAATCCCCCAGGGACTAGCGGACACAATGAGCAGTTCTTC. Its translation is CASSINPPGTSGHNEQFF.

The rearrangement links TRBV6-5 to TRBJ2-5; 8 positions agree with TRBD2. The length of the CDR3 is 16 residues. V gave up 0 bases and J gave up 1 base; unmatched junction bases: 4. CDR1 is MNHEY and CDR2 is SVGAGI in the germline V gene. Here the CDR3 reads CASSYSLRGGQETQYF. CDR3 sequence (DNA): TGTGCCAGCAGTTACTCGCTTCGGGGGGGCCAAGAGACCCAGTACTTC.

V gene TRBV25-1 combines with J gene TRBJ1-3; the D is unclear. There are 16 residues in the CDR3. CDR1 MGHDK and CDR2 SYGVNS come from the germline V gene. V lost 4 bases to trimming and J lost 0 bases, with 13 bases between them. The CDR3 DNA reads TGTGCCAGCAGTGGTACAGTATTCCGCTCTGGAAACACCATATATTTT. This codes for CASSGTVFRSGNTIYF.

This clone was seen once. V gene TRBV5-4 combines with J gene TRBJ2-7; TRBD1 matches 9 bases. The CDR3 spans 15 residues. After removal of 4 bases from V and 5 bases from J, the junction contained 10 bases not matched to a gene. Germline-derived CDR1 and CDR2 are SGHNT and YYREEE (reference sequence). The CDR3 nucleotides read TGTGCCAGCAGCCTTCGGGGACAGGGAGCTGACGAGCAGTACTTC. Protein sequence: CASSLRGQGADEQYF.

About this clone: Different DNA sequences within this sample yield the same CDR3. The chain employs TRBV18 and TRBJ1-5, with D maybe TRBD1 (5 bases). Germline lookup yields CDR1 KGHSH and CDR2 LQKENI. The CDR3 spans 14 residues. Between the trimmed V and J ends, which lost 2 bases and 3 bases, there was a span of 8 bases. In DNA, the CDR3 is TGTGCCAGCTCACCAGGGGCTCCCAATCAGCCCCAGCATTTT. It specifies CASSPGAPNQPQHF. Based on the CDR3 plus reference TRBV18 and TRBJ1-5, the full variable domain is NAGVMQNPRHLVRRRGQEARLRCSPMKGHSHVYWYRQLPEEGLKFMVYLQKENIIDESGMPKERFSAEFPKEGPSILRIQQVVRGDSAAYFCASSPGAPNQPQHFGDGTRLSIL.

The chain has TRBV5-1 and TRBJ2-5, with 10 bases fitting TRBD2. With 0 bases clipped from V and 10 bases from J, the junction kept 6 bases outside the gene matches. Germline assignment: CDR1 SGHRS and CDR2 YFSETQ. The length of the CDR3 is 14 residues. The CDR3 DNA sequence: TGCGCCAGCAGCTTGGGTGGACTAGCGGACCTCCAGTACTTC. This translates into CASSLGGLADLQYF.

The rearrangement uses TRBV6-6 and TRBJ1-5, with D possibly being TRBD1 (6 bases). This CDR3 is built from 15 residues. The germline CDR1 and CDR2 sequences are MNHNY and SVGAGI (reference sequence). Trimming pared 8 bases from V and 3 bases from J, leaving 17 bases between. The CDR3 protein is CASRGAGMDNQPQHF. In DNA form, the CDR3 reads TGTGCCAGCCGGGGGGCGGGAATGGACAATCAGCCCCAGCATTTT.

The CDR3 loop is CASSPGGFGGGETQYF. The CDR3 nucleotides are TGTGCCAGCAGTCCCGGGGGTTTTGGGGGTGGGGAGACCCAGTACTTC. This chain links TRBV28 with TRBJ2-5, with D tentatively TRBD2 (6 bases). This CDR3 spans 16 amino acids. V lost 5 bases and J 5 bases, leaving 21 bases between the germline ends. Germline CDR1 is MDHEN and CDR2 is SYDVKM.

This sequence joins TRBV6-6 and TRBJ1-1, with D possibly TRBD1 on 6 matching bases. V was shortened by 6 bases and J by 4 bases, with 21 bases between the two germline ends. Germline V gene lookup returns CDR1 MNHNY and CDR2 SVGAGI (reference sequence). This CDR3 has 16 amino acids. The CDR3 bases are TGTGCCAGCAGGGACAGCGCTCAGGCTCGTACCACTGAAGCTTTCTTT. It translates to CASRDSAQARTTEAFF.

The V gene is TRBV11-3, the J gene TRBJ2-1, with D perhaps TRBD2 (5 bases). V lost 1 base, J lost 6 bases, and 13 bases lay in between. The germline V gene encodes CDR1 SGHNT and CDR2 YENEEA. The CDR3 runs 15 residues. This chain's CDR3 is CASSLVAGVGNEQFF. Written as DNA, the CDR3 is TGTGCCAGCAGCTTAGTGGCCGGGGTTGGCAATGAGCAGTTCTTC.

The genes are TRBV11-1 and TRBJ2-6; 7 positions match TRBD2. The CDR3 sequence is 18 residues long. With V trimmed by 7 bases and J by 2 bases, 14 bases remained unmatched. CDR1 and CDR2 (germline): SGHAT, FQDESV (reference sequence). CDR3 DNA sequence: TGTGCCAGCACCACCCGGGGGAGGGCCAAAGCTGGGGCCAACGTCCTGACTTTC. Protein sequence: CASTTRGRAKAGANVLTF. Full variable domain (rest looked up from reference TRBV11-1 and TRBJ2-6): EAEVAQSPRYKITEKSQAVAFWCDPISGHATLYWYRQILGQGPELLVQFQDESVVDDSQLPKDRFSAERLKGVDSTLKIQPAELGDSAMYLCASTTRGRAKAGANVLTFGAGSRLTVL.

This chain links TRBV19 with TRBJ1-3; TRBD1 matches 8 bases. CDR3 length: 13 amino acids. V trimming: 8 bases; J trimming: 4 bases; junction bases outside the gene matches: 4. Germline V CDR1 and CDR2: LNHDA, SQIVND (reference sequence). Here the CDR3 reads CASRQGRGNTIYF. The CDR3, as DNA: TGTGCCAGTCGACAGGGGCGGGGAAACACCATATATTTT.

V and J are TRBV4-1 and TRBJ1-2, with a weak D call TRBD1 (6 bases). The V end lost 4 bases, the J end lost 3 bases, and 24 bases lay between the germline ends. The germline CDR1 and CDR2 sequences are MGHRA and YSYEKL. The CDR3 has 18 amino acids. CDR3 nucleotide sequence: TGCGCCAGCAGCCCGGCGGGGGGCAGATCCGCCGGTCACTATGGCTACACCTTC. Translation gives CASSPAGGRSAGHYGYTF.

The chain recombines TRBV7-9 with TRBJ2-2, with 8 bases lining up with TRBD2. The CDR3 extends over 17 amino acids. Germline trimming cut 3 bases from V and 6 bases from J; bases unmatched to any gene: 12. Germline CDR1 SEHNR, CDR2 FQNEAQ (reference sequence). In nucleotides, the CDR3 is TGTGCCAGCAGCTTTAGGATGGCGGGAGGAGACCCCGGGGAGCTGTTTTTT. It encodes CASSFRMAGGDPGELFF.